This TCR beta chain emerged from a study of T cell responses to AZD1222 COVID-19 vaccine. The protocol was immunoSEQ multiplex PCR, while the TCRdb copy is restricted to in-frame clones and leaves out a portion. The repertoire holds 110,000 or so clones, 89% seen once, with 44% in the top ten. Germline V lookup: CDR1 MNHEY, CDR2 SMNVEV (reference sequence). V dropped 6 bases and J dropped 3; count of bases not matched to a gene: 5. There are 14 residues in the CDR3. Sequenced material: peripheral blood, taken 28 days after the second AZD1222 dose. This sequence originates from an adult who received the AZD1222 COVID-19 vaccine. This chain joins TRBV27 and TRBJ2-7; 10 bases map to TRBD2. Here the CDR3 DNA reads TGTGCCAGCAGCTTTTTAGCGGGAGGCTACGAGCAGTACTTC. This gives the protein CASSFLAGGYEQYF.